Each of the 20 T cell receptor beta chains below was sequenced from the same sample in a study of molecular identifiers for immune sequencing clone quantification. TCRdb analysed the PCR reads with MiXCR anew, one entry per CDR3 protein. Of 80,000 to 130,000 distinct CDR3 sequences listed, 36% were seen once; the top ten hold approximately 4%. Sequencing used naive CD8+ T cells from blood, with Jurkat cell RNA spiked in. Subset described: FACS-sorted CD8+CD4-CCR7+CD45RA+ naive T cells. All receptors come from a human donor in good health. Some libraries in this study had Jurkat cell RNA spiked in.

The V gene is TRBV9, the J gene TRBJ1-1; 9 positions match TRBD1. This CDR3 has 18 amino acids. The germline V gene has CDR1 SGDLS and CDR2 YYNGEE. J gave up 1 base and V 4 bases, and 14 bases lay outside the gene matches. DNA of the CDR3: TGTGCCAGCAGCCCCCCAAGAGGACAGGGGAGCCAGAACACTGAAGCTTTCTTT. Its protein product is CASSPPRGQGSQNTEAFF. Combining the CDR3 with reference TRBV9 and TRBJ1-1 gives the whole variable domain DSGVTQTPKHLITATGQRVTLRCSPRSGDLSVYWYQQSLDQGLQFLIQYYNGEERAKGNILERFSAQQFPDLHSELNLSSLELGDSALYFCASSPPRGQGSQNTEAFFGQGTRLTVV.

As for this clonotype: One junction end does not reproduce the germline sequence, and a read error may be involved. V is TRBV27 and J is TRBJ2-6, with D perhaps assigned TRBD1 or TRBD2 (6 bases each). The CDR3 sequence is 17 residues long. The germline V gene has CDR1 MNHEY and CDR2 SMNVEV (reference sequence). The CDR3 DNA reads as TGTGCCAGCAGTTTAGGTTGGGGGGCCTCTGGGGCCAACGGCCTGACTTTC. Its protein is CASSLGWGASGANGLTF.

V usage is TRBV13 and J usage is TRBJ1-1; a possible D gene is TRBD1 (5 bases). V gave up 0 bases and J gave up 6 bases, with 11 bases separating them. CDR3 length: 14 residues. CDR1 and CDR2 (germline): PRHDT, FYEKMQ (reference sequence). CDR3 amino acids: CASSLGGRASEAFF. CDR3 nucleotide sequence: TGTGCCAGCAGCTTAGGGGGGCGCGCCTCTGAAGCTTTCTTT.

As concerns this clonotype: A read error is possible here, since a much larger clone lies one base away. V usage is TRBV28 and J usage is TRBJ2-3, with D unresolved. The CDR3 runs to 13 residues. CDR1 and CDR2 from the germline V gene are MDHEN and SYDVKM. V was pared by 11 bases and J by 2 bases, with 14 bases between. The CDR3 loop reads CACMTSPTDTQYF. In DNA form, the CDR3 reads TGTGCCTGCATGACATCACCCACAGATACGCAGTATTTT.

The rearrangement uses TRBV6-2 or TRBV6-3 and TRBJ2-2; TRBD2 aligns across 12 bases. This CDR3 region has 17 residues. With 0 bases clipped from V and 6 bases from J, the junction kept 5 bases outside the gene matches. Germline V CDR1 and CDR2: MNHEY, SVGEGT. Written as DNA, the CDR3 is TGTGCCAGCAGTTACTCTAGACTAGCGGGAGAACCCGGGGAGCTGTTTTTT. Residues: CASSYSRLAGEPGELFF.

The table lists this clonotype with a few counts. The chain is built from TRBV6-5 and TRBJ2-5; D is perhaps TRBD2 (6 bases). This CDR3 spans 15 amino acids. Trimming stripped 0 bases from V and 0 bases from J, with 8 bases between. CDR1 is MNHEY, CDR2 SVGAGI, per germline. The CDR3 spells CASSYSGGNQETQYF. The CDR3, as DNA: TGTGCCAGCAGTTACTCGGGCGGGAACCAAGAGACCCAGTACTTC.

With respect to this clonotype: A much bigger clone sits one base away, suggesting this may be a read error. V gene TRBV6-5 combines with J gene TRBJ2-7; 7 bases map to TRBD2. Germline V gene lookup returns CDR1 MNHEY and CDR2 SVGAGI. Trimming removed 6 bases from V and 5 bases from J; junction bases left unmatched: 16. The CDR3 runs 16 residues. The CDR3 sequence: CASSLIFGGSVDEQYF. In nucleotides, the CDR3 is TGTGCCAGCAGCCTCATCTTCGGCGGGAGTGTCGACGAGCAGTACTTC.

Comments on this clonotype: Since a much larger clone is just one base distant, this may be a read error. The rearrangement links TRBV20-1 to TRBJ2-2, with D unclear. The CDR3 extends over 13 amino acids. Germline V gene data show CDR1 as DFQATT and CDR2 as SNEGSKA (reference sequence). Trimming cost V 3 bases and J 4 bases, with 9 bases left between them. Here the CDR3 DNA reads TGCAGTGCTAGGCGGCAGCGCACCGGGGAGCTGTTTTTT. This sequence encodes CSARRQRTGELFF.

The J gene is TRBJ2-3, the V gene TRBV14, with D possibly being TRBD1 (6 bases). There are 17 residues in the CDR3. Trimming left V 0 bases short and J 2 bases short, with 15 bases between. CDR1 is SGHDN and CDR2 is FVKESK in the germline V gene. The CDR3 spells CASSQEGWGPHTDTQYF. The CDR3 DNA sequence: TGTGCCAGCAGCCAAGAGGGTTGGGGGCCCCACACAGATACGCAGTATTTT.

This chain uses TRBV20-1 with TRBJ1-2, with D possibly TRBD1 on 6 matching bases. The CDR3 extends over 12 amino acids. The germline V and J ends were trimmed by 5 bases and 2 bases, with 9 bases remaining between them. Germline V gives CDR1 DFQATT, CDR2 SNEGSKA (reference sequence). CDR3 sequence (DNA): TGCAGTGCTTGGACAGCCAACTATGGCTACACCTTC. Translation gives CSAWTANYGYTF.

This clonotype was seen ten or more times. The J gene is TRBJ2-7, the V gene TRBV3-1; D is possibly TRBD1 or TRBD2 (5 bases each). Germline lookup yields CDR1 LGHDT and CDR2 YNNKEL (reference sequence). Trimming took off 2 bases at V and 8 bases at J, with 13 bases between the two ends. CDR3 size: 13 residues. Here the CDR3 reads CASSQPGTPKQYF. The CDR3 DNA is TGTGCCAGCAGCCAACCCGGGACCCCAAAGCAGTACTTC.

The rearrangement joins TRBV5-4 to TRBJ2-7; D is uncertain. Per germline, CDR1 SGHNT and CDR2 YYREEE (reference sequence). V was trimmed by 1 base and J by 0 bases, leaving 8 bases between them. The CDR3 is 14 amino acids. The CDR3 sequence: CASSLSEGSYEQYF. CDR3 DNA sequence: TGTGCCAGCAGCTTGTCCGAAGGCTCCTACGAGCAGTACTTC.

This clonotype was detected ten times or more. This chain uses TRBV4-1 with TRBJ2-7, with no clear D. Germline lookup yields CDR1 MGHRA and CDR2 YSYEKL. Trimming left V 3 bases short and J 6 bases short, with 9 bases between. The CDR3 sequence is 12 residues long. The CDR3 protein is CASSHLKSEQYF. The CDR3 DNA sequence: TGCGCCAGCAGCCACTTAAAGAGCGAGCAGTACTTC.

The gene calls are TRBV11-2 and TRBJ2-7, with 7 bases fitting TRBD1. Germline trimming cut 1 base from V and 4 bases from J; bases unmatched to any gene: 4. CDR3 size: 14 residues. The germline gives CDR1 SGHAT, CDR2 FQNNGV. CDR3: CASSLARGRYEQYF. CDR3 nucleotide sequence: TGTGCCAGCAGCTTAGCGAGGGGGCGGTACGAGCAGTACTTC.

Written as DNA, the CDR3 is TGTGCCAGCAGCTACAATCAGCCCCAGCATTTT. Amino acids: CASSYNQPQHF. V gene TRBV2 combines with J gene TRBJ1-5; no definite D call. Germline V gene lookup returns CDR1 SNHLY and CDR2 FYNNEI. Trimming took 6 bases from V and 3 from J, leaving 3 bases between them. The CDR3 sequence is 11 residues long.

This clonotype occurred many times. Here the CDR3 reads CASGGAKNIQYF. The CDR3 coding sequence is TGTGCCAGCGGCGGGGCCAAAAACATTCAGTACTTC. V is TRBV27 and J is TRBJ2-4; TRBD2 is a possible D gene (5 bases). Germline V gene lookup returns CDR1 MNHEY and CDR2 SMNVEV (reference sequence). The CDR3 has 12 amino acids. V shed 8 bases and J shed 1 base, with 6 bases lying between them.

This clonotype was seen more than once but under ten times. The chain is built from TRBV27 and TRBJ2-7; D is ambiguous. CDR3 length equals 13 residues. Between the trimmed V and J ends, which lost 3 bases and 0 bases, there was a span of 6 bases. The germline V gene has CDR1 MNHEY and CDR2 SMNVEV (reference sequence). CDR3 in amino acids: CASSFSRSYEQYF. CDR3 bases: TGTGCCAGCAGTTTCTCCCGCTCCTACGAGCAGTACTTC.

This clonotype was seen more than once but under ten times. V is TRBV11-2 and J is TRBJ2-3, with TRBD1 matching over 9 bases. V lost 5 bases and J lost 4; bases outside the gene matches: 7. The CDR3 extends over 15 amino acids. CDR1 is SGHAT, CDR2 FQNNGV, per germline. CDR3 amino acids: CASSRWDRDADTQYF. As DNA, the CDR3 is TGTGCCAGCAGCCGCTGGGACAGGGACGCAGATACGCAGTATTTT. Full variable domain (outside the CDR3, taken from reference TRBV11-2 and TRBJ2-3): EAGVAQSPRYKIIEKRQSVAFWCNPISGHATLYWYQQILGQGPKLLIQFQNNGVVDDSQLPKDRFSAERLKGVDSTLKIQPAKLEDSAVYLCASSRWDRDADTQYFGPGTRLTVL.

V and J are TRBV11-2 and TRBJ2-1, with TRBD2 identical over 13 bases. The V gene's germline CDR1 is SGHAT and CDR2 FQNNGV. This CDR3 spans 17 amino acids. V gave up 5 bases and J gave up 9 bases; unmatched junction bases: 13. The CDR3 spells CASSEPRTSGSTAEQFF. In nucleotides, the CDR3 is TGTGCCAGCAGCGAACCCCGGACTAGCGGGAGTACGGCTGAGCAGTTCTTC.

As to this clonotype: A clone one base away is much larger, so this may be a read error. DNA of the CDR3: TGCTGCGTTGTAGTACAGGGGGCGCCGAGCACTGAAGCTTTCTTT. Translation gives CCVVVQGAPSTEAFF. This rearrangement joins TRBV29-1 to TRBJ1-1; 9 nucleotides match TRBD1. Per the germline V gene, CDR1 is SQVTM and CDR2 is ANQGSEA. The CDR3 covers 15 residues. The full variable domain, rest sourced from reference TRBV29-1 and TRBJ1-1, is SAVISQKPSRDICQRGTSLTIQCQVDSQVTMMFWYRQQPGQSLTLIATANQGSEATYESGFVIDKFPISRPNLTFSTLTVSNMSPEDSSIYLCCVVVQGAPSTEAFFGQGTRLTVV.